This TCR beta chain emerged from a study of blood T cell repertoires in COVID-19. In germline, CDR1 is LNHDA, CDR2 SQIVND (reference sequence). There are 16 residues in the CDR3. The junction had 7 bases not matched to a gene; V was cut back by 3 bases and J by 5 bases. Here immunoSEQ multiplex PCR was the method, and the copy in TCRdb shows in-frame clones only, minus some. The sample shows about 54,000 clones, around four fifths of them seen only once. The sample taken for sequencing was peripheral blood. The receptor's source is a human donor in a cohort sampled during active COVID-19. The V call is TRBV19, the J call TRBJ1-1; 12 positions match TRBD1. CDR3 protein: CASSIPGQGAGTEAFF. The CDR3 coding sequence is TGTGCCAGTAGTATCCCGGGACAGGGGGCCGGAACTGAAGCTTTCTTT.